This T cell receptor (beta chain) was sequenced for a study of molecular identifiers for immune sequencing clone quantification. Overall study context: Five portions were made in replicates from RNA of around 20,000 or 100,000 naive CD8 cells, and four underwent sequencing.

As for this clonotype: The antigen is not known. A junction boundary mismatches the germline segment, possibly from a read error.

Each CDR3 protein gets one entry after TCRdb re-called the PCR reads with MiXCR. The sample shows under 350,000 distinct CDR3 sequences, roughly a quarter of them seen only once. Germline CDR1 and CDR2: MDHEN and SYDVKM. The CDR3 is made up of 13 amino acids. The study, taken as a whole, reports: Investigators reportedly could detect spiked Jurkat TCR RNA from one cell among one million naive cells. Highly expanded clone sizes could be underestimated by identical TCR molecules sharing a barcode.

The chain couples TRBV28 to TRBJ2-7; D is possibly TRBD1 (5 bases). The sequence was obtained from a human donor in good health. Some libraries in this study had Jurkat cell RNA spiked in. Sequencing was carried out using naive CD8+ T cells from blood, with Jurkat cell RNA spiked in. Regarding subset: FACS-sorted CD8+CD4-CCR7+CD45RA+ naive T cells. The DNA for the CDR3 is TGTGCCAGCGGTTTCCAACAGGTCTCTGCCCAGTACTTC. Translation: CASGFQQVSAQYF.